A single sample is the source of the 6 T cell receptor beta chains below, sequenced in a study of metastatic and nonmetastatic thyroid tumors. TCRdb re-called the PCR reads with MiXCR. The sample records tens of thousands of clones, about a sixth being singletons. Every patient underwent thyroid surgery untreated. Sequenced input: blood. The receptors stem from a female donor with papillary thyroid cancer or a benign thyroid nodule (not recorded which). Some clones in this sample may be carry-over from other donors' samples.

This clone was observed a handful of times. The chain combines TRBV7-3 with TRBJ2-5; 8 bases are shared with TRBD2. This CDR3 is built from 13 residues. V was pared by 5 bases and J by 3 bases, with 2 bases of the junction left unmatched. Germline V CDR1 and CDR2: SGHTA, FQGTGA. The CDR3: CASSVSGEETQYF. The CDR3 nucleotides are TGTGCCAGCAGCGTTAGCGGGGAAGAGACCCAGTACTTC.

This clone was observed at least ten times. This chain joins TRBV4-1 and TRBJ1-2, with TRBD1 matching over 10 bases. CDR1 and CDR2 (germline): MGHRA, YSYEKL. Trimming took 0 bases from V and 4 from J; bases not matched to a gene: 2. This CDR3 comprises 15 residues. The CDR3 DNA follows: TGCGCCAGCAGCCAAGATAGACAGGGGGCCTATGGCTACACCTTC. It encodes CASSQDRQGAYGYTF.

The genes are TRBV19 and TRBJ1-2, with D possibly TRBD1 on 5 matching bases. CDR1 and CDR2 from the germline V gene are LNHDA and SQIVND (reference sequence). The V gene lost 9 bases and the J gene lost 4 bases, with 21 bases spanning the gap. The CDR3 spans 15 residues. The CDR3 bases are TGTGCCAGCAAGGGGCTGGACGGGACGGGCTATGGCTACACCTTC. Translation gives CASKGLDGTGYGYTF. Based on the CDR3 plus reference TRBV19 and TRBJ1-2, the full variable domain is DGGITQSPKYLFRKEGQNVTLSCEQNLNHDAMYWYRQDPGQGLRLIYYSQIVNDFQKGDIAEGYSVSREKKESFPLTVTSAQKNPTAFYLCASKGLDGTGYGYTFGSGTRLTVV.

The CDR3 nucleotides read TGTGCCAGCAGTCCCTGGACTAGCCCGATTAATGAGCAGTTCTTC. It is translated as CASSPWTSPINEQFF. The rearrangement joins TRBV12-3 or TRBV12-4 to TRBJ2-5, with 8 bases fitting TRBD2. The J call may be wrong; the DNA end is better matched by TRBJ2-1. CDR3 length: 15 amino acids.

This clone was recorded at least ten times. The chain combines TRBV19 with TRBJ2-3; possibly TRBD1 or TRBD2 for D (5 bases each). From germline, CDR1 is LNHDA and CDR2 SQIVND (reference sequence). The V end was cut by 4 bases, the J end by 4 bases, with 18 bases between. There are 16 residues in the CDR3. CDR3 in amino acids: CASSTLGTANPDTQYF. CDR3 sequence (DNA): TGTGCCAGTAGTACACTCGGGACCGCCAATCCAGATACGCAGTATTTT.

Judged by abundance, this clone is medium-sized (0.01 to 0.1%). The rearrangement uses TRBV6-1 and TRBJ1-6, with D perhaps matching TRBD1 (5 bases). V lost 2 bases to trimming and J lost 4 bases, with 9 bases between them. The CDR3 has 15 amino acids. The germline gives CDR1 MNHNS, CDR2 SASEGT. The CDR3: CASSERGDYNSPLHF. CDR3 DNA sequence: TGTGCCAGCAGTGAACGAGGGGATTATAATTCACCCCTCCACTTT.